Listed below are T cell receptor beta chains from one sample, sequenced in a study of cytomegalovirus exposure and HLA in healthy donors. The protocol was immunoSEQ multiplex PCR, while the TCRdb copy is restricted to in-frame clones and leaves out a portion. Among about 110,000 clones listed, over 70% were seen once. Sequenced sample: PBMCs. These TCRs come from a female donor in good health and CMV-seronegative. CDR3s include the opening cysteine and the closing phenylalanine or tryptophan.

j_gene | v_gene | CDR3aa
TRBJ2-1 | TRBV6-4 | CASSDAGTSGYDEQFF
TRBJ2-3 | TRBV13 | CASSLRTSGTDTQYF
TRBJ2-3 | TRBV12-5 | CASGLWASGPRGTQYF
TRBJ2-1 | TRBV2 | CASSSGTSGIGFNEQFF
TRBJ2-3 | TRBV21-1 | CASSDGQGDTQYF
TRBJ2-4 | TRBV4-1 | CASSQDRNIQYF
TRBJ1-2 | TRBV6-5 | CASSQTGGGYGYTF
TRBJ2-2 | TRBV10-3 | CAITERGNTGELFF
TRBJ2-5 | TRBV5-4 | CASSLLVGVAGGGAETQYF
TRBJ1-2 | TRBV28 | CASRAVWGRGGYTF
TRBJ2-5 | TRBV25-1 | CASSEWGTSGRETQYF
TRBJ1-2 | TRBV5-1 | CASMGGPAETNYGYTF
TRBJ2-2 | TRBV5-1 | CASSLEGQGSTGELFF
TRBJ2-3 | TRBV7-2 | CASSPPGVGATDTQYF
TRBJ2-2 | TRBV11-2 | CASSLGVGTDAGELFF
TRBJ2-7 | TRBV5-1 | CASSLFLVGAYEQYF
TRBJ2-7 | TRBV15 | CATSRATGEVYEQYF
TRBJ2-1 | TRBV4-2 | CASSQAPAGGLYNEQFF
TRBJ2-1 | TRBV7-6 | CASSFRAGAILDEQFF
TRBJ2-1 | TRBV6-1 | CASRAGGPDEQFF
TRBJ2-7 | TRBV27 | CASSRGGNEQYF
TRBJ2-4 | TRBV7-7 | CASSLVPSGKNIQYF
TRBJ2-7 | TRBV2 | CATSAGGIYEQYF
TRBJ1-2 | TRBV30 | CAWSGGRGGYTF
TRBJ2-1 | TRBV10-3 | CASTGGGYNEQFF
TRBJ2-3 | TRBV7-9 | CASSLSGPLSLGTDTQYF
TRBJ1-3 | TRBV5-8 | CASSTGTGASSGNTIYF
TRBJ1-3 | TRBV2 | CASSETGLGNTIYF
TRBJ2-7 | TRBV28 | CASSFTLSWEGSYEQYF
TRBJ2-3 | TRBV2 | CASSEARGITDTQYF
TRBJ2-3 | TRBV5-4 | CASSLGTSGRSGDTQYF
TRBJ2-3 | TRBV11-3 | CASSTRLAGGPTDTQYF
TRBJ1-1 | TRBV19 | CASSINRDRTEAFF
TRBJ2-7 | TRBV7-9 | CASSLWGTGVDEQYF
TRBJ2-1 | TRBV20-1 | CSATRNEQFF
TRBJ2-4 | TRBV29-1 | CSVVVGGSNIQYF
TRBJ2-1 | TRBV11-3 | CASSGYRYNEQFF
TRBJ2-1 | TRBV11-2 | CASSLRLAGNNEQFF
TRBJ1-2 | TRBV2 | CASNPGGGGYTF
TRBJ2-5 | TRBV27 | CASSPGGVRGAQETQYF
TRBJ2-2 | TRBV4-2 | CASSQDWTGGNPGELFF
TRBJ1-1 | TRBV9 | CASSATGTGGWNTEAFF
TRBJ1-3 | TRBV4-2 | CASSPQGRAGNTIYF
TRBJ2-2 | TRBV7-9 | CASSRTSELAGELFF
TRBJ2-5 | TRBV5-1 | CASSLEVVGIETQYF
TRBJ2-3 | TRBV5-6 | CASSLDRGTDTQYF
TRBJ2-1 | TRBV21-1 | CASSKLRSPKNVGEQFF
TRBJ2-3 | TRBV7-6 | CASSLELADSGWAQYF
TRBJ2-7 | TRBV11-2 | CASSLWTSGYEQYF
TRBJ2-5 | TRBV5-1 | CASSLEFGVQETQYF
TRBJ2-3 | TRBV6-1 | CASSVAGARDTQYF
TRBJ2-5 | TRBV11-3 | CASSLGGRGDETQYF
TRBJ2-5 | TRBV6-6 | CASSYGGGETQYF